The clone carrying this T cell receptor beta chain was counted ten times or more. Its antigen remains unknown. Germline V gene lookup returns CDR1 LGHDT and CDR2 YNNKEL (reference sequence). This CDR3 comprises 15 residues. The V segment lost 2 bases and the J segment 4 bases; nucleotides outside the gene matches: 8. This entry belongs to a study of T cells after yellow fever vaccination. Study conclusions and caveats: A weaker secondary response peaked on day 5, the primary on day 15.

TCRdb re-derived calls from the 5' RACE reads in MiXCR, one entry per CDR3 protein. The table lists some 300,000 distinct CDR3 sequences, roughly 3.5% of them singletons, with around 20% in the top ten. The sample was PBMCs, taken on the day of the yellow fever booster vaccination. The genes are TRBV3-1 and TRBJ2-7, with 7 bases identical to TRBD2. The TCR comes from a man between 18 and 35 years old who received the YFV17D yellow fever vaccine. CDR3 coding DNA: TGTGCCAGCAGCCAACATGGGAGGGGAGCGTACGAGCAGTACTTC. Residues: CASSQHGRGAYEQYF.